These T cell receptor beta chains were read from a single sample in a study of cytomegalovirus exposure and HLA in healthy donors. Repertoires were generated with immunoSEQ multiplex PCR, while TCRdb's copy carries only in-frame clones and drops some. Of fewer than 150,000 clones in the sample, over 70% were seen once. Material: PBMCs. The receptors here all came from a young man in good health and CMV-seronegative. CDR3s leave out the opening cysteine and the closing phenylalanine or tryptophan. Some rows mark clone size as missing; the rest say once, few, many or name a class of expanded clone.

j_call v_call clone_size cdr3_aa
TRBJ1-5 TRBV28 . ASENTGGGQPQH
TRBJ2-7 TRBV11-2 . ASSSRGGPYEQY
TRBJ1-5 TRBV19 few ASSDRGYDQPQH
TRBJ2-3 TRBV4-2 . ASSQVGQRIGDTQY
TRBJ1-6 TRBV29-1 . SVEGDRSSSYNSPLH
TRBJ2-3 TRBV14 once ASSRHGGPTNTQY
TRBJ2-2 TRBV5-6 . ASSLQGDRMVGELF
TRBJ2-1 TRBV25-1 . ASSFAGAVNEQF
TRBJ2-1 TRBV4-1 . ASSPARTSARPNEQF
TRBJ1-1 TRBV5-1 . ASSLQGRGDTEAF
TRBJ2-5 TRBV4-2 . ASSQDRGAQETQY
TRBJ1-1 TRBV28 . ASRDSRTAEAF
TRBJ2-5 TRBV28 few ASSSHQEETQY
TRBJ1-4 TRBV5-1 . ASKQGATTNEKLF
TRBJ2-7 TRBV12-5 once ASGLSWTGNKY
TRBJ1-2 TRBV6-6 . ASSPTGYNYGYT
TRBJ1-5 TRBV2 . ASSLDRGKGQPQH
TRBJ2-6 TRBV18 once ASSSGERGSGANVLT
TRBJ1-2 TRBV4-2 . ASSQDGGADGYT
TRBJ2-7 TRBV27 . ASRGDRPRSEQY
TRBJ2-7 TRBV7-9 . ASSYGSTYEQY
TRBJ2-1 TRBV14 few ASSPRWGLAYEQF
TRBJ1-4 TRBV2 . ASTRQGQDGEKLF
TRBJ2-2 TRBV27 . ASSLTSGGSGELF
TRBJ2-5 TRBV5-1 . ASSPREGPPGAQY
TRBJ2-3 TRBV6-5 . ASSYSTSTDTQY
TRBJ2-7 TRBV7-9 . ASSLAASSAYEQY
TRBJ2-3 TRBV27 . ASTPGTSGTDTQY
TRBJ2-7 TRBV6-5 . ASSLGRVRGNEQY
TRBJ1-1 TRBV7-7 . ASSAHMNTEAF
TRBJ1-2 TRBV19 few ASSISSGQNYGYT
TRBJ1-1 TRBV7-9 . ASSDQGSGNTEAF
TRBJ2-5 TRBV6-5 once ASNPAGGGGETQY
TRBJ2-7 TRBV30 . AWSSEGYEQY
TRBJ1-2 TRBV27 few ASGDRQGANGYT
TRBJ1-5 TRBV19 . ASRIQGNQPQH
TRBJ1-2 TRBV29-1 . SVGVGGGYGYT